The sequence of this TCR beta chain was determined in a study of T cell changes during pregnancy in multiple sclerosis. This CDR3 comprises 14 residues. Per germline, CDR1 GTSNPN and CDR2 SVGIG (reference sequence). J lost 5 bases, V lost 4 bases, and 7 bases had no gene match. Profiling relied on immunoSEQ multiplex PCR, and the TCRdb table lists in-frame clones only, not all of them. The data show about 110,000 clones, 91% seen once. The clonotype was recovered from a female donor with multiple sclerosis, enrolled in a pregnancy study. The sequencing used peripheral blood, collected before pregnancy. The chain uses TRBV30 and TRBJ2-2, with 7 nucleotides matching TRBD2. CDR3 residues: CAWNGRWGTGELFF. The DNA of the CDR3 is TGTGCCTGGAACGGGAGGTGGGGGACCGGGGAGCTGTTTTTT.